Below, one T cell receptor beta chain is given with its context. This CDR3 has 15 amino acids. Germline V lookup: CDR1 SEHNR, CDR2 FQNEAQ (reference sequence). V lost 6 bases and J lost 3; bases outside the gene matches: 6. The data originate from a study of blood T cell repertoires in COVID-19. Authors' methods: Estimation of nucleated cell counts was performed using reference gene primer amplification. This table comes from immunoSEQ multiplex PCR, and its TCRdb copy is limited to in-frame clones, with some not included. V and J calls and clone size are given by that table; D and trimming were obtained from the DNA. The table lists around 93,000 clones, 75% to 85% of them singletons.

The sequence came from a man in his sixties with acute or convalescent COVID-19. V is TRBV7-9 and J is TRBJ2-5, with 11 bases matching TRBD2. Material: peripheral blood. CDR3 nucleotides: TGTGCCAGCAGGGTAGCGGGAGGGCTAGAAGAGACCCAGTACTTC. It encodes CASRVAGGLEETQYF.